Below, one TCR beta chain is given with its context. Authors' data handling: Reference gene primer amplification gave nucleated cell count estimates. The assay was immunoSEQ multiplex PCR, and TCRdb's table has in-frame clones only and misses some. V and J calls plus clone size are reproduced from that table; the DNA served to infer D and trimming. The table shows tens of thousands of clones, with 85% to 90% occurring only once. V lost 3 bases and J 7 bases, leaving 9 bases between the germline ends. The CDR3 sequence is 12 residues long. The germline V gene has CDR1 SGHRS and CDR2 YFSETQ. The record originates from a study of blood T cell repertoires in COVID-19. Looking at the study overall: Samples of COVID-19 (acute and convalescent) were obtained from the United States, Italy and Spain.

The chain recombines TRBV5-1 with TRBJ2-3, with a tentative D call TRBD2 (5 bases). The sequence derives from a human donor in a cohort sampled during active COVID-19. The donor label of this sample is uncertain. Sequences were obtained from peripheral blood. CDR3 sequence: CASSWRINTQYF. Here the CDR3 DNA reads TGCGCCAGCAGCTGGAGGATTAATACGCAGTATTTT.